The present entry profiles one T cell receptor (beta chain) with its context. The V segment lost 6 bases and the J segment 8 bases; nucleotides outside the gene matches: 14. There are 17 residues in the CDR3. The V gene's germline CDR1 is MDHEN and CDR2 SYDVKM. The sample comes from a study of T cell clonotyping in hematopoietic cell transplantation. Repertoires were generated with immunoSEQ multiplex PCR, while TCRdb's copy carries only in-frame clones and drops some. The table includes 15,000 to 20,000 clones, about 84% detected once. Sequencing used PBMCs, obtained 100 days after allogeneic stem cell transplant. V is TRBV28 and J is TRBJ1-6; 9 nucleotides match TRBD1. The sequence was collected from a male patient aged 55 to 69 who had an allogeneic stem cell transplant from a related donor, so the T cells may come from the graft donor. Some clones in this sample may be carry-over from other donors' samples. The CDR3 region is CASSLYSDRGYYSPLHF. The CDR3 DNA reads TGTGCCAGCAGCCTTTATTCCGACAGGGGGTATTATTCACCCCTCCACTTT. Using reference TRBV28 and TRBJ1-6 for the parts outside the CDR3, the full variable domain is DVKVTQSSRYLVKRTGEKVFLECVQDMDHENMFWYRQDPGLGLRLIYFSYDVKMKEKGDIPEGYSVSREKKERFSLILESASTNQTSMYLCASSLYSDRGYYSPLHFGNGTRLTVT.